This TCR beta chain was observed in a study of blood T cell repertoires in COVID-19. About the study: T cells, B-cell-depleted T cells, or PBMCs provided the cDNA or gDNA that served as material.

The assay was immunoSEQ multiplex PCR, and TCRdb's table has in-frame clones only and misses some. Among approximately 140,000 clones, 70% to 90% were seen once, and the ten largest hold 10% to 15%. The CDR3 length is 17 residues. V lost 4 bases and J lost 5; bases outside the gene matches: 13. Germline V gene lookup returns CDR1 LGHDT and CDR2 YNNKEL (reference sequence). This sequence originates from a man aged 55-75 years with active or convalescent COVID-19. This chain connects TRBV3-1 (or the pseudogene TRBV3-2) to TRBJ2-7; 11 bases are a match to TRBD2. Sequenced input: peripheral blood. CDR3 amino acids: CASSRESKLAGVHEQYF. CDR3 bases: TGTGCCAGCAGCCGCGAATCAAAACTAGCGGGAGTTCACGAGCAGTACTTC.